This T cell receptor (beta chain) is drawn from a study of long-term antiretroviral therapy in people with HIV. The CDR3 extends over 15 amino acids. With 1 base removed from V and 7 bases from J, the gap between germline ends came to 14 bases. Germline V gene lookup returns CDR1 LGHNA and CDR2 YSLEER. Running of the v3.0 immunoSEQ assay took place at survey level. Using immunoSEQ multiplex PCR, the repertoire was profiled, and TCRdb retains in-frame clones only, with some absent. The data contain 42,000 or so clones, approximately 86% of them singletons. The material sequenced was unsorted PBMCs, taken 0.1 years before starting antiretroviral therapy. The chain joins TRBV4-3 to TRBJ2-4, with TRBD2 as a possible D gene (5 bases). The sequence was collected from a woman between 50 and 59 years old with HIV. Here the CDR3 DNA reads TGCGCCAGCAGCCAAGGGGCCGGGGATTGGAACATTCAGTACTTC. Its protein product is CASSQGAGDWNIQYF.